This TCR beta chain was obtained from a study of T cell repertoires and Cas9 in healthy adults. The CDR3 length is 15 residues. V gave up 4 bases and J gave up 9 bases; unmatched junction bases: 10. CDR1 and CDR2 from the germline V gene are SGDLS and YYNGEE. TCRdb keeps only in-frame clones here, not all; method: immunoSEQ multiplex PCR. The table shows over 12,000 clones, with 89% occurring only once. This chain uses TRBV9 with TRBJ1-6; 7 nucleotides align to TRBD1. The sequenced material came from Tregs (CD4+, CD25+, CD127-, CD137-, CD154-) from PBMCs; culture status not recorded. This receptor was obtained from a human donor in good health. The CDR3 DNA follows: TGTGCCAGCAGCCTACCGGGGCAGGGGGGTTCACCCCTCCACTTT. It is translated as CASSLPGQGGSPLHF.